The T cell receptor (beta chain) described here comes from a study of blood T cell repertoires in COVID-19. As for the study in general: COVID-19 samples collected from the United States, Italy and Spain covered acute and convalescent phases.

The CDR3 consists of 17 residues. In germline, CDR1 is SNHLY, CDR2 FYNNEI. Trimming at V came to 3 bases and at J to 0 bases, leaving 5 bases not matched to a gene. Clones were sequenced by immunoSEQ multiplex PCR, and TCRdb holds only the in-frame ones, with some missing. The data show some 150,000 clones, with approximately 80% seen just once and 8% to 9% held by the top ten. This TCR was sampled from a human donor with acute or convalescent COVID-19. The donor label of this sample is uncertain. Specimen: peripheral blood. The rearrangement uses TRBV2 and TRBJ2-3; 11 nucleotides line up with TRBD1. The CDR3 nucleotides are TGTGCCAGCAGTGAGGGAGGACAGGGGGCTAGCACAGATACGCAGTATTTT. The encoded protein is CASSEGGQGASTDTQYF.